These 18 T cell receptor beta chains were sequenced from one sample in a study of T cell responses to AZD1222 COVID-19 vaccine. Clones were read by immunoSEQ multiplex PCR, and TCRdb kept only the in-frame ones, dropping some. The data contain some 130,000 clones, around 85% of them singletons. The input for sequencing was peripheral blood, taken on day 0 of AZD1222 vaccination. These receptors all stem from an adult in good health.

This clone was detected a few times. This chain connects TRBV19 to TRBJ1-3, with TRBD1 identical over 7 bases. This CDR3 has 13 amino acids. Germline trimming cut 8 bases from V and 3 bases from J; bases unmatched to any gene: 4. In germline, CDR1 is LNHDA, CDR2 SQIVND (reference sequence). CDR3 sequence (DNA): TGTGCCAGTTTACAGGGGAATGGAAACACCATATATTTT. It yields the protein CASLQGNGNTIYF. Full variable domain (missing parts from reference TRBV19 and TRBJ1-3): DGGITQSPKYLFRKEGQNVTLSCEQNLNHDAMYWYRQDPGQGLRLIYYSQIVNDFQKGDIAEGYSVSREKKESFPLTVTSAQKNPTAFYLCASLQGNGNTIYFGEGSWLTVV.

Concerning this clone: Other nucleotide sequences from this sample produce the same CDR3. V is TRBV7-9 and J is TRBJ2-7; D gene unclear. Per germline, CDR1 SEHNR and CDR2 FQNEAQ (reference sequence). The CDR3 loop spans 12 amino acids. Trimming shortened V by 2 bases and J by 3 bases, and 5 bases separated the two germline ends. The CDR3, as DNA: TGTGCCAGCAGCTTAACTAACTACGAGCAGTACTTC. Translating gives CASSLTNYEQYF. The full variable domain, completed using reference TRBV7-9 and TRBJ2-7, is DTGVSQNPRHKITKRGQNVTFRCDPISEHNRLYWYRQTLGQGPEFLTYFQNEAQLEKSRLLSDRFSAERPKGSFSTLEIQRTEQGDSAMYLCASSLTNYEQYFGPGTRLTVT.

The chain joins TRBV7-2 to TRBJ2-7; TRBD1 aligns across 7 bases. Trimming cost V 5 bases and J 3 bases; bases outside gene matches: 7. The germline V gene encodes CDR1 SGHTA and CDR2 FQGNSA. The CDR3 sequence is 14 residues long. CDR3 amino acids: CASSNRGGLYEQYF. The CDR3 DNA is TGTGCCAGCAGCAACAGGGGCGGTCTCTACGAGCAGTACTTC.

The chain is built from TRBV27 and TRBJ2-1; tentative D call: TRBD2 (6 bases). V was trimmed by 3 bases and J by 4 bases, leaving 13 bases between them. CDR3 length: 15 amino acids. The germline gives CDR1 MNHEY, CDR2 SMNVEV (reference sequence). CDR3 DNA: TGTGCCAGCAGTTTGTCGGCAGGACTATACAATGAGCAGTTCTTC. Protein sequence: CASSLSAGLYNEQFF.

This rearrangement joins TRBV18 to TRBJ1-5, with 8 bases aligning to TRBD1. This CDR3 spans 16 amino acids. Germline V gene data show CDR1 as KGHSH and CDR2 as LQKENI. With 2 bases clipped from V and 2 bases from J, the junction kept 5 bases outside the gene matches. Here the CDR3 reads CASSPRETGGNQPQHF. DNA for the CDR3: TGTGCCAGCTCACCAAGGGAGACAGGGGGCAATCAGCCCCAGCATTTT.

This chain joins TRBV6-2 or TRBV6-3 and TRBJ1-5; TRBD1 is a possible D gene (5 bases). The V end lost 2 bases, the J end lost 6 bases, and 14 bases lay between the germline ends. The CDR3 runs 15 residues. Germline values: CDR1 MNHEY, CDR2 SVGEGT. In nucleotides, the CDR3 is TGTGCCAGCAGTTACACGCAGGGATCAAGTCAGCCCCAGCATTTT. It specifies CASSYTQGSSQPQHF.

The CDR3 loop is CASSYGGGAYNSPLHF. The CDR3 DNA reads as TGTGCCAGCAGCTACGGGGGTGGCGCCTATAATTCACCCCTCCACTTT. The V and J genes are TRBV7-2 and TRBJ1-6, with D possibly being TRBD1 (5 bases). Germline CDR1 SGHTA, CDR2 FQGNSA. V lost 4 bases and J 2 bases, leaving 12 bases between the germline ends. The CDR3 consists of 16 residues.

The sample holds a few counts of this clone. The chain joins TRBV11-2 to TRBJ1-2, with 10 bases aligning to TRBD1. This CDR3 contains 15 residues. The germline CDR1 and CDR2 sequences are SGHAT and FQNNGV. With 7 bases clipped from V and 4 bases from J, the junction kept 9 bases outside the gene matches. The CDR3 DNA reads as TGTGCCAGCAACCCCCGGGACAGGGGACCCTATGGCTACACCTTC. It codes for CASNPRDRGPYGYTF.

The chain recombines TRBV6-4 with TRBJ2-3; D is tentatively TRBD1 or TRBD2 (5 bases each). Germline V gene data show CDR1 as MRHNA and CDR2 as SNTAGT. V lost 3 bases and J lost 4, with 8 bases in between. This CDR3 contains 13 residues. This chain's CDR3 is CASSEGDADTQYF. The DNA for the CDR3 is TGTGCCAGCAGTGAGGGGGATGCAGATACGCAGTATTTT.

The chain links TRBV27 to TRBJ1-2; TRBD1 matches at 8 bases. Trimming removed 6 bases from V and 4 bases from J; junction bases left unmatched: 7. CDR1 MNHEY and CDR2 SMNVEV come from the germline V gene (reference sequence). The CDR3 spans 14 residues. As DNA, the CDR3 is TGTGCCAGCAGCCCTAGACAGGGGACCTATGGCTACACCTTC. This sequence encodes CASSPRQGTYGYTF.

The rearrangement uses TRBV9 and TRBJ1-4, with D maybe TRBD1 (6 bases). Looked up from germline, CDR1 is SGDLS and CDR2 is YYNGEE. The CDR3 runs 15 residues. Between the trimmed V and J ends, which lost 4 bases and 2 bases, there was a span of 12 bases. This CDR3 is CASSPSGGTNEKLFF. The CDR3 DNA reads TGTGCCAGCAGCCCCTCCGGGGGCACTAATGAAAAACTGTTTTTT.

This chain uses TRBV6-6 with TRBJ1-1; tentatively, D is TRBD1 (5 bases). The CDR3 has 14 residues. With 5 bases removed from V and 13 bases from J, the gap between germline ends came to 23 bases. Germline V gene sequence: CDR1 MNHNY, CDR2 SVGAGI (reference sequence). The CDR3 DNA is TGTGCCAGCAGTCCCTCGGGGACCGCGGTTGGGGTTTTCTTT. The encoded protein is CASSPSGTAVGVFF.

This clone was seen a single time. CDR3 DNA: TGTGCCTGGAGTACGGATCCCGGAACAAAGGGCTACACCTTC. Amino acids: CAWSTDPGTKGYTF. The chain combines TRBV30 with TRBJ1-2; D not certain. The germline V gene encodes CDR1 GTSNPN and CDR2 SVGIG (reference sequence). The CDR3 is 14 amino acids. V was pared by 2 bases and J by 8 bases, with 18 bases between.

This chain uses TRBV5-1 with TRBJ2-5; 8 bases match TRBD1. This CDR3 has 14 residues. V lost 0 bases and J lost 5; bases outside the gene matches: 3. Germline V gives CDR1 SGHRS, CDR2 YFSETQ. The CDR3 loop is CASSLGQGRETQYF. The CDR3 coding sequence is TGCGCCAGCAGCTTGGGACAGGGGAGGGAGACCCAGTACTTC.

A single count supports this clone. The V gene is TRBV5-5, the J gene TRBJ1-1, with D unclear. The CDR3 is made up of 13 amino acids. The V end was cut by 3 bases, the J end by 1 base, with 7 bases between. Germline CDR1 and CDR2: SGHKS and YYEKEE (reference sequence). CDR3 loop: CASSWQRNTEAFF. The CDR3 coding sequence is TGTGCCAGCAGCTGGCAGAGGAACACTGAAGCTTTCTTT.

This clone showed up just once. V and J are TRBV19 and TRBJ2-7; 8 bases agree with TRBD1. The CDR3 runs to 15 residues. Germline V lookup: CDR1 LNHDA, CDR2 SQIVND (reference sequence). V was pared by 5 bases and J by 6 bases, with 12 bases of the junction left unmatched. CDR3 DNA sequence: TGTGCCAGTAGTCCCCGGGCAGACAGGGGCCTCGAGCAGTACTTC. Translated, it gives CASSPRADRGLEQYF.

CDR3 loop: CATSDRITRQETQYF. CDR3 nucleotides: TGTGCCACCAGTGACCGAATAACAAGACAAGAGACCCAGTACTTC. The chain carries TRBV24-1 and TRBJ2-5; D is unresolved. Per germline, CDR1 KGHDR and CDR2 SFDVKD. The V gene lost 4 bases and the J gene lost 2 bases, with 13 bases spanning the gap. This CDR3 is 15 amino acids long.

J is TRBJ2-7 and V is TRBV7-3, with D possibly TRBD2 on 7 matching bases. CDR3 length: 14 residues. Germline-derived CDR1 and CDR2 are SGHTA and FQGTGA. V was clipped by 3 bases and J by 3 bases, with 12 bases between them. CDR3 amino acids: CASSFGGRHYEQYF. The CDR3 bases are TGTGCCAGCAGCTTCGGGGGGCGTCACTACGAGCAGTACTTC.